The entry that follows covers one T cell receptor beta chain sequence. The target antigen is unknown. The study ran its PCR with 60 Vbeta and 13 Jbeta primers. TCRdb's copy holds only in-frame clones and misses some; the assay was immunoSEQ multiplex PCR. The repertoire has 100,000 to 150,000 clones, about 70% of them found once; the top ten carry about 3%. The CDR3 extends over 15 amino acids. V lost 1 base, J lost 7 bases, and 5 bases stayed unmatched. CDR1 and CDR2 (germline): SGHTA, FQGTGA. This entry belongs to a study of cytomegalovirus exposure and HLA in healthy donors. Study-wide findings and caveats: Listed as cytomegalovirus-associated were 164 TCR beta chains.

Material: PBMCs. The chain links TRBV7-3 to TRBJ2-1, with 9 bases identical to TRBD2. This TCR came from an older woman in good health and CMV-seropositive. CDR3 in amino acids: CASSLIGTSYNEQFF. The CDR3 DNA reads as TGTGCCAGCAGCTTAATAGGGACTAGCTATAATGAGCAGTTCTTC.